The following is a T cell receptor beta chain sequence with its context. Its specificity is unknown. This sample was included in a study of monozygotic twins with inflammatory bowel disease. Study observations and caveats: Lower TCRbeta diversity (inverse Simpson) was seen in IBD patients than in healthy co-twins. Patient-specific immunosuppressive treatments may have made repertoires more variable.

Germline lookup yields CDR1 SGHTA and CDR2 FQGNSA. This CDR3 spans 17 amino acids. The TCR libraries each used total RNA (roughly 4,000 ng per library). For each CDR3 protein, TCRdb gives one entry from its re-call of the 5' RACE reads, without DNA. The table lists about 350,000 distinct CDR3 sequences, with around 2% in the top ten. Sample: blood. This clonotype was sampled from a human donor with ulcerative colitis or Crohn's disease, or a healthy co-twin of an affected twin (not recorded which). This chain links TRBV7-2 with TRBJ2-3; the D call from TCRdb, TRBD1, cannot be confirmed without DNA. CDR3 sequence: CASTAFRGTGFTDTQYF.